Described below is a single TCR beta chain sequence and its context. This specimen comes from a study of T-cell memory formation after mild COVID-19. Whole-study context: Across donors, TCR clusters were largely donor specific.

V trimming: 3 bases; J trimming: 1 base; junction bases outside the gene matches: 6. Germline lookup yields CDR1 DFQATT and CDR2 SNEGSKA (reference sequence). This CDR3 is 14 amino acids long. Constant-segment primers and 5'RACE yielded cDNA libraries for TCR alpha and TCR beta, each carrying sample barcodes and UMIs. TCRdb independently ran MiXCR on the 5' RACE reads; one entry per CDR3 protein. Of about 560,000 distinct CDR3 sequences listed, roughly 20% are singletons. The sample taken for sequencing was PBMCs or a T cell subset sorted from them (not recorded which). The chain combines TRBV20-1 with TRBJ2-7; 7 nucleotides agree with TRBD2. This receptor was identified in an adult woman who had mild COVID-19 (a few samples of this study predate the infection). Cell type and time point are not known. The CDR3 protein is CSARPGLSSYEQYF. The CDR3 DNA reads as TGCAGTGCTAGGCCGGGACTATCATCCTACGAGCAGTACTTC.